This TCR beta chain was sequenced for a study of blood T cell repertoires in COVID-19. From germline, CDR1 is SGHRS and CDR2 YFSETQ. The CDR3 contains 17 residues. V was cut by 7 bases and J by 2 bases, with 25 bases left in between. The table came from immunoSEQ multiplex PCR; TCRdb's copy has only in-frame clones and leaves some out. The data show 150,000 to 200,000 clones, with roughly three quarters seen just once and approximately 15% held by the top ten. Source material: peripheral blood. The V and J genes are TRBV5-1 and TRBJ2-7, with D perhaps TRBD2 (5 bases). The receptor's source is a man in his sixties with active or convalescent COVID-19. The CDR3 loop reads CASSMGIRPGGPYEQYF. The DNA of the CDR3 is TGCGCCAGCTCAATGGGTATTCGGCCGGGCGGGCCCTACGAGCAGTACTTC.